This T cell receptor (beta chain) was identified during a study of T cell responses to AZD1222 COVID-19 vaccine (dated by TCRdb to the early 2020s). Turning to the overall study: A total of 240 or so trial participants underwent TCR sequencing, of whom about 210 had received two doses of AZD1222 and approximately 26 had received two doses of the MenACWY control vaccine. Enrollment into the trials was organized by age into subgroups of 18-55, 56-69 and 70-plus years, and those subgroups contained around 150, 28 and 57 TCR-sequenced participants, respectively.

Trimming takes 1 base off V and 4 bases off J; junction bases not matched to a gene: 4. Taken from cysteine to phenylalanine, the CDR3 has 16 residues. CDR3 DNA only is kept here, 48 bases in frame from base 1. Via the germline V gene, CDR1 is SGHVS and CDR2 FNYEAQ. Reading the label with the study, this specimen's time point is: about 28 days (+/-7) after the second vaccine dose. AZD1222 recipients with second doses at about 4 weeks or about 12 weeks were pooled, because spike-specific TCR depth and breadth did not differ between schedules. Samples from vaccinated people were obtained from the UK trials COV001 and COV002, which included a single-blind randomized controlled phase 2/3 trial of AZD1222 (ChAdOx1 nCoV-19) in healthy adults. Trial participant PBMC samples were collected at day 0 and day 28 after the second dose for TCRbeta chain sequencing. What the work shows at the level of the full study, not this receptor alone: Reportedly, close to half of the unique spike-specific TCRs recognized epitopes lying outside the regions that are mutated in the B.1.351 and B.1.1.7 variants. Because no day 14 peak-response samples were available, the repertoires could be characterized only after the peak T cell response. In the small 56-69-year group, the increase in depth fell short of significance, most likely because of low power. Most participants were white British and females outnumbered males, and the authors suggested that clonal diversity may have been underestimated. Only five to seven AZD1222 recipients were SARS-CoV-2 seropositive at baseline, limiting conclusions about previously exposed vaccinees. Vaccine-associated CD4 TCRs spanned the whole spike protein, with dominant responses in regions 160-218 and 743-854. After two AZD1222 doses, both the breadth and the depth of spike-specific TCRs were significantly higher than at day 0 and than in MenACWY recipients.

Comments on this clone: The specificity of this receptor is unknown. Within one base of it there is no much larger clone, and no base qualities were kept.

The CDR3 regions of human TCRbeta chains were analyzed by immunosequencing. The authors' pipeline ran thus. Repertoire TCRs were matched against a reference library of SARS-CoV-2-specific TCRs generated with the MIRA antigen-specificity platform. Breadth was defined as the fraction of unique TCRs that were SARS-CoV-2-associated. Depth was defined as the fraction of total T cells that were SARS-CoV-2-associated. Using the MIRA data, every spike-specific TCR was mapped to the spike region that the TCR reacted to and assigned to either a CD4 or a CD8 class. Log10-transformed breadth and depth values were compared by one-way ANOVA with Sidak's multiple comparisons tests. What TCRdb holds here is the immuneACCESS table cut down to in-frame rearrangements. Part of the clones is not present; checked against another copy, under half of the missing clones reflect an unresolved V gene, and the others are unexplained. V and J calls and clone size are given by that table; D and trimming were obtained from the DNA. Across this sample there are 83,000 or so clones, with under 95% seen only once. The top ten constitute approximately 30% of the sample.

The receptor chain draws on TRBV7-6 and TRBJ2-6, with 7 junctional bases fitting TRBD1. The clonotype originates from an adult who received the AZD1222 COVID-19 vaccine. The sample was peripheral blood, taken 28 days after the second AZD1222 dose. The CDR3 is CASSLGQGYGANVLTF. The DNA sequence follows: TGTGCCAGCAGCTTAGGACAGGGCTACGGGGCCAACGTCCTGACTTTC. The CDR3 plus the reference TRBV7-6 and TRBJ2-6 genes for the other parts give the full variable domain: GAGVSQSPRYKVTKRGQDVALRCDPISGHVSLYWYRQALGQGPEFLTYFNYEAQQDKSGLPNDRFSAERPEGSISTLTIQRTEQRDSAMYRCASSLGQGYGANVLTFGAGSRLTVL.